This is a list of T cell receptor beta chains from one sample in a study of control samples from healthy donors and cancer patients. Repertoires were generated with immunoSEQ multiplex PCR, while TCRdb's copy carries only in-frame clones and drops some. The sample holds 170,000 or so clones, around 90% seen once. Source material: blood. The receptors were sampled from a man aged 25 to 40 in good health. Each CDR3 is given with its conserved first and last residue. Fields, in order: V gene, J gene, clone size, D gene, CDR3 DNA, CDR3 protein. A D gene is named only where the DNA matches it firmly. The listing skips clone size in some rows; elsewhere it reads once, few, many or a size class.

>TRBV6-5|TRBJ1-6|NA|NA
TGTGCCAGCAGCCAAACAACAGGGCCAGGTTCACCCCTCCACTTT
CASSQTTGPGSPLHF
>TRBV6-6|TRBJ2-7|few|TRBD1
TGTGCCAGCAGTCCAGACAGGGGGCGCATCTACGAGCAGTACTTC
CASSPDRGRIYEQYF
>TRBV11-2|TRBJ1-2|NA|NA
TGTGCCAGCAGCTTTTTAGACGGCCTGGGGAACTATGGCTACACCTTC
CASSFLDGLGNYGYTF
>TRBV27|TRBJ1-4|NA|NA
TGTGCCAGCAGTCCTCTCGGGGCTTATAATGAAAAACTGTTTTTT
CASSPLGAYNEKLFF
>TRBV14|TRBJ2-5|NA|TRBD2
TGTGCCAGCAGCCCGGGACTAGCGGGAGTCGAGACCCAGTACTTC
CASSPGLAGVETQYF
>TRBV5-4|TRBJ2-7|NA|TRBD2
TGTGCCAGCAGCTTGGGGGGACTAGCAACCACCTACGAGCAGTACTTC
CASSLGGLATTYEQYF
>TRBV19|TRBJ1-1|NA|NA
TGTGCCAGTAGTATGTCCTCTCCCCTTGGGGCTTTCTTT
CASSMSSPLGAFF
>TRBV27|TRBJ2-2|NA|TRBD2
TGTGCCAGCAGTCAAGGGGACTATGGATTGCCGGACGGGGAGCTGTTTTTT
CASSQGDYGLPDGELFF
>TRBV10-2|TRBJ1-6|once|TRBD1
TGCGCCAGCACCCCGATGACAGGGGGTAATTCACCCCTCCACTTT
CASTPMTGGNSPLHF
>TRBV6-2/TRBV6-3|TRBJ1-6|NA|NA
TGTGCCAGCAGTTACCCCCCAGGAGAGGGGCAGTGGAGCTCCTATAATTCACCCCTCCACTTT
CASSYPPGEGQWSSYNSPLHF
>TRBV6-4|TRBJ2-2|NA|NA
TGTGCCAGCGGCGGGGGCGACACCGGGGAGCTGTTTTTT
CASGGGDTGELFF
>TRBV6-2/TRBV6-3|TRBJ2-7|once|TRBD1
TGTGCCAGCAGTTACGTGAGAAGGGGGCGCCCCTACGAGCAGTACTTC
CASSYVRRGRPYEQYF
>TRBV6-2/TRBV6-3|TRBJ2-1|once|NA
TGTGCCAGCAGTTACGAGTTGCCTACGAGGAATGAGCAGTTCTTC
CASSYELPTRNEQFF
>TRBV13|TRBJ2-5|NA|TRBD2
TGTGCCAGCAGTTCTAGACTAGCGGGGGGGCAAGAGACCCAGTACTTC
CASSSRLAGGQETQYF
>TRBV18|TRBJ1-6|NA|NA
TGTGCCAGCTCACCTGACAGGACGGCCTTAAATTCACCCCTCCACTTT
CASSPDRTALNSPLHF
>TRBV6-5|TRBJ2-7|NA|NA
TGTGCCAGCAGGGTTGGATACGAGCAGTACTTC
CASRVGYEQYF
>TRBV9|TRBJ1-1|NA|TRBD1
TGTGCCAGCAGCACCCGGACAGGGAAGGGCACTGAAGCTTTCTTT
CASSTRTGKGTEAFF
>TRBV7-9|TRBJ2-1|NA|TRBD1
TGTGCCAGCAGCTTATCAGGGGTTTTCGGACAGGGTGGGGGTAATGAGCAGTTCTTC
CASSLSGVFGQGGGNEQFF
>TRBV5-8|TRBJ1-5|NA|NA
TGTGCCAGCAGCTTGGGAGGGAGTCAGCCCCAGCATTTT
CASSLGGSQPQHF
>TRBV5-1|TRBJ2-2|NA|NA
TGCGCCAGCAGCCCCCCGAATTTGAAGGCCGGGGAGCTGTTTTTT
CASSPPNLKAGELFF
>TRBV7-9|TRBJ1-3|NA|NA
TGTGCCAGCAGCCAAGGACCTTCTGGAAACACCATATATTTT
CASSQGPSGNTIYF
>TRBV3-1/TRBV3-2|TRBJ1-1|NA|NA
TGTGCCAGCAGCCAAGGCGCCCACACTGAAGCTTTCTTT
CASSQGAHTEAFF
>TRBV6-5|TRBJ2-2|NA|NA
TGTGCCAGCAGGCCCCCAAAGGGGCTCGACGGGGAGCTGTTTTTT
CASRPPKGLDGELFF
>TRBV7-3|TRBJ2-2|once|TRBD1
TGTGCCAGCAGCCTCACCGGGACAGGGCAACAGGTGACCGGGGAGCTGTTTTTT
CASSLTGTGQQVTGELFF
>TRBV19|TRBJ1-1|once|NA
TGTGCCAGTGGCACAAGGATGAACACTGAAGCTTTCTTT
CASGTRMNTEAFF
>TRBV30|TRBJ1-1|NA|NA
TGTGCCTGGAGTGTAAATGCAGGAAAGGGTGAAGCTTTCTTT
CAWSVNAGKGEAFF
>TRBV18|TRBJ2-7|NA|NA
TGTGCCAGCTCACCACCGGGCGGACCGGGGTACGAGCAGTACTTC
CASSPPGGPGYEQYF
>TRBV30|TRBJ1-1|NA|NA
TGTGCCTGGAGTGTACTCACAAACACTGAAGCTTTCTTT
CAWSVLTNTEAFF
>TRBV7-6|TRBJ1-1|NA|TRBD1
TGTGCCAGCAGCACAGGGGGTTCTGAAGCTTTCTTT
CASSTGGSEAFF
>TRBV11-2|TRBJ2-1|NA|NA
TGTGCCGGCCGGAGGTCGACAGACAATGAGCAGTTCTTC
CAGRRSTDNEQFF
>TRBV11-2|TRBJ1-6|few|NA
TGTGCCAGCAGCTTAGCCCAGGGCTCCTATAATTCACCCCTCCACTTT
CASSLAQGSYNSPLHF
>TRBV28|TRBJ1-4|once|NA
TGTGCCAGCAGCTTCACAACTAATGAAAAACTGTTTTTT
CASSFTTNEKLFF
>TRBV5-4|TRBJ1-6|NA|NA
TGTGCCAGCAGCTTAAATAATTCACCCCTCCACTTT
CASSLNNSPLHF
>TRBV7-2|TRBJ2-1|NA|TRBD2
TGTGCCAGCAGCTTAGCAACACCGGGACTAGCGGGAGGTGAGCAGTTCTTC
CASSLATPGLAGGEQFF
>TRBV28|TRBJ2-3|NA|NA
TGTGCCAGCAGTTTAGGGTCCACAGATACGCAGTATTTT
CASSLGSTDTQYF
>TRBV30|TRBJ1-3|NA|NA
TGTGCCTGGAGTGACAGGAACACCATATATTTT
CAWSDRNTIYF
>TRBV7-8|TRBJ2-5|NA|TRBD1
TGTGCCAGCAGCTTACGGGACAGGGGAGGAGAGACCCAGTACTTC
CASSLRDRGGETQYF
>TRBV7-8|TRBJ2-5|NA|NA
TGTGCCAGCAGCTCCCCCATAAGCCAAGAGACCCAGTACTTC
CASSSPISQETQYF
>TRBV7-9|TRBJ1-2|once|NA
TGTGCCAGCAGCTTAAATCCCCCGGGAAGTGGCTACACCTTC
CASSLNPPGSGYTF
>TRBV2|TRBJ1-4|NA|TRBD1
TGTGCCAGCAGTGAACAGGGGGGAGAAAAACTGTTTTTT
CASSEQGGEKLFF
>TRBV10-2|TRBJ1-5|NA|NA
TGCGCCAGCAGTGGTTGGGAAGACGGCAATCAGCCCCAGCATTTT
CASSGWEDGNQPQHF
>TRBV24-1|TRBJ1-2|NA|NA
TGTGCCACCAGTGAGGCCGGGACCAACTATGGCTACACCTTC
CATSEAGTNYGYTF
>TRBV6-6|TRBJ1-1|NA|NA
TGTGCCAGCAGTTACCCTGGGAGTTGGGCTGAAGCTTTCTTT
CASSYPGSWAEAFF
>TRBV12-3/TRBV12-4|TRBJ2-3|NA|TRBD1
TGTGCCAGCAGTCTGGACAGGGCAGATACGCAGTATTTT
CASSLDRADTQYF
>TRBV27|TRBJ1-1|NA|NA
TGTGCCAGCAGTTTATCGGGGGTTAACGGGGAAGCTTTCTTT
CASSLSGVNGEAFF
>TRBV9|TRBJ1-2|NA|TRBD1
TGTGCCAGCAGCGCGCAGGGGGATGGCTACACCTTC
CASSAQGDGYTF
>TRBV9|TRBJ2-3|NA|NA
TGTGCCAGCAGCGTAACCAGCACAGATACGCAGTATTTT
CASSVTSTDTQYF
>TRBV28|TRBJ1-1|once|NA
TGTGCCAGCAGTTTGGCCGGGGGAAACACTGAAGCTTTCTTT
CASSLAGGNTEAFF
>TRBV15|TRBJ2-5|NA|NA
TGTGCCACCAGCAGGCAAGGTCCCGGGGAGACCCAGTACTTC
CATSRQGPGETQYF
>TRBV5-1|TRBJ2-3|NA|NA
TGCGCCAGCAGCTTACCACGGACCGGACAACTAGTCACAGATACGCAGTATTTT
CASSLPRTGQLVTDTQYF
>TRBV9|TRBJ1-3|NA|TRBD1
TGTGCCAGCAGCCCCGGGACAGGCTCTGGAAACACCATATATTTT
CASSPGTGSGNTIYF
>TRBV6-5|TRBJ2-1|NA|TRBD2
TGTGCCAGCAGGCATACTAGCGGGGGGGCCGGTGAGCAGTTCTTC
CASRHTSGGAGEQFF
>TRBV5-4|TRBJ2-1|once|TRBD1
TGTGCCAGCAGCCCCAGGGGGACGTACAATGAGCAGTTCTTC
CASSPRGTYNEQFF
>TRBV28|TRBJ2-7|NA|TRBD2
TGTGCCAGCAGCCTGCGACTAGCGGGAGGCCTCAGCTCCTACGAGCAGTACTTC
CASSLRLAGGLSSYEQYF
>TRBV3-1/TRBV3-2|TRBJ1-4|NA|NA
TGTGCCAGCAGCCAAGGAGCCGGGTCTAATGAAAAACTGTTTTTT
CASSQGAGSNEKLFF
>TRBV6-1|TRBJ1-2|NA|NA
TGTGCCAGCAGTGAAGTAGAAAGCAGCTCCTATGGCTACACCTTC
CASSEVESSSYGYTF
>TRBV6-1|TRBJ1-1|NA|NA
TGTGCCAGCAGTGAATGGGGAAAAATGAACACTGAAGCTTTCTTT
CASSEWGKMNTEAFF